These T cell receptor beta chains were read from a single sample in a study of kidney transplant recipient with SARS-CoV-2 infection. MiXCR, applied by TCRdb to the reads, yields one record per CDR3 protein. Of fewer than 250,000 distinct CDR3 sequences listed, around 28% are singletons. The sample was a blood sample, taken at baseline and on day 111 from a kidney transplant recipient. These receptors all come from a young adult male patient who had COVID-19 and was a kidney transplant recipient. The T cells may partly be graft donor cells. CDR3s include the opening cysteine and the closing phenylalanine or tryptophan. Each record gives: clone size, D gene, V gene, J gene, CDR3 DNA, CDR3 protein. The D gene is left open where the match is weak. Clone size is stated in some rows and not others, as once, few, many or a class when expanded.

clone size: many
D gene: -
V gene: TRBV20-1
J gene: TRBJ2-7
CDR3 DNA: TGCAGTGCCTTACTGGCTAGGAGTAAATACGAGCAGTACTTC
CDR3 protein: CSALLARSKYEQYF

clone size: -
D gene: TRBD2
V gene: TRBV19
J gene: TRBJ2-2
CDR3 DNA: TGTGCCAGTAGTATGGCTAGCGGGAGGTCCACCGGGGAGCTGTTTTTT
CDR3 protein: CASSMASGRSTGELFF

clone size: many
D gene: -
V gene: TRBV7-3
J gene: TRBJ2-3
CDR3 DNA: TGTGCCAGCAGCCTTCAGGCAGGGTCGGGAGATACGCAGTATTTT
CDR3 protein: CASSLQAGSGDTQYF

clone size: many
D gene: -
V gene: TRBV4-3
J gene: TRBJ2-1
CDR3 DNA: TGCGCCAGCAGCCAAGACTACCGGGGGCACAATGAGCAGTTCTTC
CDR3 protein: CASSQDYRGHNEQFF

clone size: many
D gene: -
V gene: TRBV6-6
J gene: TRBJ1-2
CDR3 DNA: TGTGCCAGCAGTTTTATCCGAGGTGGGAGAAAGACCTATGGCTACACCTTC
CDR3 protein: CASSFIRGGRKTYGYTF

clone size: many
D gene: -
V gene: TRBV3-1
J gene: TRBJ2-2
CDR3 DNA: TGTGCCAGCAGCCGTGATCCTCCCATTTCAGGCTTGACCGGGGAGCTGTTTTTT
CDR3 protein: CASSRDPPISGLTGELFF

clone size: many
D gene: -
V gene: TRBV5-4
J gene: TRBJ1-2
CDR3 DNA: TGTGCCAGCCGAAGTGCCGTACCAGGAAAGACCTATGGCTACACCTTC
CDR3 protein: CASRSAVPGKTYGYTF

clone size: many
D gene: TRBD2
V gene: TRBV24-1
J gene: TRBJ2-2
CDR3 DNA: TGTGCCACCAGACCTAGCGGGGGGCAGACCGGGGAGCTGTTTTTT
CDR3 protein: CATRPSGGQTGELFF

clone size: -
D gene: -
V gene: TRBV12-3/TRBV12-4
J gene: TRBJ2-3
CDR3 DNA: TGTGCCAGCAGTCCGCGGGGTAGCACAGATATGCAGTATTTT
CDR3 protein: CASSPRGSTDMQYF

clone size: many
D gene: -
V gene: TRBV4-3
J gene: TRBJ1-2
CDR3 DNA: TGCGCCAGCAGCGTAGATGTAGGACGTCGAAAGACCTATGGCTACACCTTC
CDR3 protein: CASSVDVGRRKTYGYTF

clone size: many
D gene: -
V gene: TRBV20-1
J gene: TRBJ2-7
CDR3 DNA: TGCAGTGCTAAAAACAGGGCCCTCTCCTACGAGCAGTACTTC
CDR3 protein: CSAKNRALSYEQYF

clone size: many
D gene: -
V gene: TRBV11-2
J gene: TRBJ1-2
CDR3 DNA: TGTGCCAGCAGCCGGATAATAACAAGCAGAAAGACCTATGGCTACACCTTC
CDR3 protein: CASSRIITSRKTYGYTF

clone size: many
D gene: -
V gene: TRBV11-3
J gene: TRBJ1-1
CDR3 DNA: TGTGCCAGCAGCCAAAAGATTAACACTGAAGCTTTCTTT
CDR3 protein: CASSQKINTEAFF

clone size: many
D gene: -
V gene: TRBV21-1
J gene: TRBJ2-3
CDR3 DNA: TGTGCCAGCAGAACGATGATAGCTACAGTCATGCAAGATACGCAGTATTTT
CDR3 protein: CASRTMIATVMQDTQYF

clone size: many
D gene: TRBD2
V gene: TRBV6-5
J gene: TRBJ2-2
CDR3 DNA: TGTGCAGCGGGAGGGGTAATCACCGGGGAGCTGTTTTTT
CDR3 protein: CAAGGVITGELFF

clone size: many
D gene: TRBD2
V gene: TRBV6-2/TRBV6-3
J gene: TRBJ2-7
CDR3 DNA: TGTGCCAGCAGACCCAGCGGGGCCGAGCAGTACTTC
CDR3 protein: CASRPSGAEQYF

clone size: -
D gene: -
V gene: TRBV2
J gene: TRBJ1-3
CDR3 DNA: TGTGCCATCATTCCCCCCTCCAGGGGAAGGGGAAACACCATATATTTT
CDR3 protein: CAIIPPSRGRGNTIYF

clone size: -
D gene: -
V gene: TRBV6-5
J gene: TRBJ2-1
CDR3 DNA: TGTGCCAGCCCATTGTACAATGAGCAGTTCTTC
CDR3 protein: CASPLYNEQFF

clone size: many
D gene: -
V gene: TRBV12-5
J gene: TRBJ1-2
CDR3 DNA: TGTGCTAGTGGTGGCGCATCTTTGCAGGGAAAGACCTATGGCTACACCTTC
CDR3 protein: CASGGASLQGKTYGYTF

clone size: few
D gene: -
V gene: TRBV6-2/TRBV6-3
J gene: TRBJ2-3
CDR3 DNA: TGTGCCAGCAGATTCTCTTTGTCGGGGCGAACAGATACGCAGTATTTT
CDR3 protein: CASRFSLSGRTDTQYF

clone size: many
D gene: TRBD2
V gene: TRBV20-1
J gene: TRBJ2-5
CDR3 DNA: TGCAGTGCTAGAGATCTCGGTAGCGGGAGGGCCTTGAGGCAAGAGACCCAGTACTTC
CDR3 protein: CSARDLGSGRALRQETQYF

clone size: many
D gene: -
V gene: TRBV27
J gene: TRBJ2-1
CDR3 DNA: TGTGCCAGCAGTTACGGCTACAATGAGCAGTTCTTC
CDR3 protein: CASSYGYNEQFF

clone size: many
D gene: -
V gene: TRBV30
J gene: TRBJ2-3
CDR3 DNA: TGTGCCTGGAGTCTTAGAGCAGGACTAACAGATACGCAGTATTTT
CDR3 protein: CAWSLRAGLTDTQYF

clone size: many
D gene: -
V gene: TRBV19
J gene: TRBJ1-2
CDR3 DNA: TGTGCCAGTAGTTGCCACTGGACAAATCGAAAGACCTATGGCTACACCTTC
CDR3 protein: CASSCHWTNRKTYGYTF

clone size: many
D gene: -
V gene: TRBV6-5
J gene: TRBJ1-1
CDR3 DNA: TGTGCCAGCAGCCTAAGTCGATCCAGGCCGACAACTGAAGCTTTCTTT
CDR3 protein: CASSLSRSRPTTEAFF

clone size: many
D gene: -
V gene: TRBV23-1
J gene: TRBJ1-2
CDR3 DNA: TGCGCCAGCAGTCCTAAGTTGCTACGCAGAAAGACCTATGGCTACACCTTC
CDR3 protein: CASSPKLLRRKTYGYTF

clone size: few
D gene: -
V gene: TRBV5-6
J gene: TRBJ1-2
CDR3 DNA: TGTGCCAGCCCAGGGGCCAATAGTCGAAAGACCTATGGCTACACCTTC
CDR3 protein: CASPGANSRKTYGYTF

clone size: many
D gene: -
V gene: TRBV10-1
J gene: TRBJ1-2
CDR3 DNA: TGCGCCAGCAGTATTATCTCAAGATCGCGAAAGACCTATGGCTACACCTTC
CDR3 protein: CASSIISRSRKTYGYTF